This passage covers 23 T cell receptor beta chains from one sample sequenced in a study of T cell responses to AZD1222 COVID-19 vaccine. Repertoires were generated with immunoSEQ multiplex PCR, while TCRdb's copy carries only in-frame clones and drops some. In the table there are over 130,000 clones, around 95% of which are singletons. The material sequenced was peripheral blood, taken on day 0 of AZD1222 vaccination. Source of these receptors: an adult in good health.

Only one count was recorded for this clone. The chain joins TRBV5-1 to TRBJ2-2; a possible D gene is TRBD1 (6 bases). With 5 bases removed from V and 3 bases from J, the gap between germline ends came to 17 bases. The CDR3 is 16 residues long. Germline V gives CDR1 SGHRS, CDR2 YFSETQ. The CDR3 DNA follows: TGCGCCAGCAGGGGGGCCCTGCGCACCGACACCGGGGAGCTGTTTTTT. Amino acids: CASRGALRTDTGELFF.

This clone was seen just once. V and J are TRBV5-4 and TRBJ1-2, with a possible D match to TRBD1 (5 bases). Germline V gene lookup returns CDR1 SGHNT and CDR2 YYREEE (reference sequence). V lost 4 bases and J 7 bases, leaving 17 bases between the germline ends. This CDR3 contains 14 residues. The CDR3 sequence is CASSRTGTVVGYTF. CDR3 bases: TGTGCCAGCAGCCGGACCGGGACCGTGGTTGGCTACACCTTC.

The chain is built from TRBV12-3 or TRBV12-4 and TRBJ2-1; 10 nucleotides align to TRBD2. The V segment lost 7 bases and the J segment 7 bases; nucleotides outside the gene matches: 4. The CDR3 spans 13 residues. CDR3 DNA sequence: TGTGCCAGCAAGGCTAGCGGGAGAAATGAGCAGTTCTTC. It codes for CASKASGRNEQFF.

The rearrangement uses TRBV5-1 and TRBJ2-7, with 7 bases fitting TRBD2. CDR1 is SGHRS, CDR2 YFSETQ, per germline. The CDR3 is 14 residues long. Trimming at V came to 7 bases and at J to 3 bases, leaving 10 bases not matched to a gene. The CDR3 coding sequence is TGCGCCAGCTCCTTGGGGGGGGTCGACTACGAGCAGTACGTC. Protein sequence: CASSLGGVDYEQYV.

The V gene is TRBV19, the J gene TRBJ1-1; D is uncertain. Between the trimmed V and J ends, which lost 8 bases and 8 bases, there was a span of 12 bases. The CDR3 has 11 residues. Germline loops: CDR1 LNHDA, CDR2 SQIVND (reference sequence). The CDR3: CASRAMREAFF. CDR3 bases: TGTGCCAGTCGCGCAATGCGGGAAGCTTTCTTT.

The chain employs TRBV6-4 and TRBJ2-7; TRBD2 aligns across 11 bases. CDR3 size: 17 residues. Per germline, CDR1 MRHNA and CDR2 SNTAGT. DNA of the CDR3: TGTGCCAGCAGTGACACCTCTAGCGGGGGGCCCTCCCACGAGCAGTACGTC. Amino acid sequence: CASSDTSSGGPSHEQYV.

The genes are TRBV3-1 (or the pseudogene TRBV3-2) and TRBJ1-4, with a possible D match to TRBD1 (5 bases). Germline V gives CDR1 LGHDT, CDR2 YNNKEL (reference sequence). Trimming removed 6 bases at V and 5 bases at J, with 19 bases between. The CDR3 runs 16 residues. The chain's CDR3 is CASSSHGDGGNEKLFF. For the CDR3, the DNA is TGTGCCAGCAGTTCCCATGGGGACGGCGGAAATGAAAAACTGTTTTTT.

The chain is built from TRBV11-2 and TRBJ1-2; possibly TRBD1 for D (5 bases). Trimming removed 3 bases from V and 8 bases from J, with 10 bases in between. Germline CDR1 is SGHAT and CDR2 is FQNNGV. The length of the CDR3 is 12 residues. The CDR3 loop reads CASSLRGAGYTF. CDR3 coding DNA: TGTGCCAGCAGCTTGCGGGGCGCCGGCTACACCTTC. The variable domain in full, completed from reference TRBV11-2 and TRBJ1-2, reads EAGVAQSPRYKIIEKRQSVAFWCNPISGHATLYWYQQILGQGPKLLIQFQNNGVVDDSQLPKDRFSAERLKGVDSTLKIQPAKLEDSAVYLCASSLRGAGYTFGSGTRLTVV.

This clone occurred once. The chain links TRBV5-1 to TRBJ1-2, with D perhaps matching TRBD1 (5 bases). Germline V CDR1 and CDR2: SGHRS, YFSETQ. The CDR3 runs to 12 residues. The V gene lost 7 bases and the J gene lost 4 bases, with 11 bases spanning the gap. The CDR3: CASSTGPYGYTF. CDR3 in DNA: TGCGCCAGCTCTACGGGACCCTATGGCTACACCTTC.

CDR3 DNA: TGCAGCTCGGACAGGGACACCTTC. Residues: CSSDRDTF. The V gene is TRBV29-1, the J gene TRBJ1-2, with 8 bases identical to TRBD1. With 8 bases clipped from V and 12 bases from J, the junction kept 2 bases outside the gene matches. Per germline, CDR1 SQVTM and CDR2 ANQGSEA. The CDR3 totals 8 residues. The complete variable domain, with remaining parts taken from reference TRBV29-1 and TRBJ1-2, reads SAVISQKPSRDICQRGTSLTIQCQVDSQVTMMFWYRQQPGQSLTLIATANQGSEATYESGFVIDKFPISRPNLTFSTLTVSNMSPEDSSIYLCSSDRDTFGSGTRLTVV.

This chain connects TRBV7-9 to TRBJ2-2; no firm D call. V shed 1 base and J shed 4 bases, with 4 bases lying between them. Germline CDR1 is SEHNR and CDR2 is FQNEAQ (reference sequence). This CDR3 has 13 amino acids. CDR3 nucleotides: TGTGCCAGCAGCTTAGAACTCACCGGGGAGCTGTTTTTT. Translating it yields CASSLELTGELFF.

The chain joins TRBV9 to TRBJ2-6; maybe TRBD1 (5 bases). Germline CDR1 SGDLS, CDR2 YYNGEE. The CDR3 spans 20 residues. Trimming took off 5 bases at V and 0 bases at J, with 24 bases between the two ends. In DNA form, the CDR3 reads TGTGCCAGCAGGGACCCCGTGGCAGGGCGCCCCTCCTCTGGGGCCAACGTCCTGACTTTC. It encodes CASRDPVAGRPSSGANVLTF.

This rearrangement joins TRBV30 to TRBJ1-4, with D unclear. With 2 bases removed from V and 11 bases from J, the gap between germline ends came to 12 bases. CDR1 and CDR2 (germline): GTSNPN, SVGIG (reference sequence). This CDR3 is 12 amino acids long. CDR3 nucleotides: TGTGCCTGGAGTCCCCCGGGAGAGAAACTGTTTTTT. This encodes CAWSPPGEKLFF.

The chain couples TRBV3-1 (or the pseudogene TRBV3-2) to TRBJ1-2; D uncertain. Germline V gene sequence: CDR1 LGHDT, CDR2 YNNKEL (reference sequence). This CDR3 spans 13 amino acids. Trimming cost V 1 base and J 4 bases, with 7 bases left between them. The CDR3: CASSQGNAYGYTF. The CDR3, as DNA: TGTGCCAGCAGCCAAGGCAACGCCTATGGCTACACCTTC.

The rearrangement uses TRBV3-1 (or the pseudogene TRBV3-2) and TRBJ1-2, with D possibly being TRBD1 (5 bases). Looked up from germline, CDR1 is LGHDT and CDR2 is YNNKEL (reference sequence). Trimming left V 0 bases short and J 4 bases short, with 12 bases between. The CDR3 covers 15 residues. The CDR3 loop reads CASSQDIGGSYGYTF. CDR3 coding DNA: TGTGCCAGCAGCCAAGATATTGGGGGAAGCTATGGCTACACCTTC.

The chain is built from TRBV5-8 and TRBJ2-7; weak D call: TRBD2 (6 bases). V shed 4 bases and J shed 3 bases, with 8 bases lying between them. The CDR3 runs 12 residues. Germline V gene sequence: CDR1 SGHTS, CDR2 YDEGEE. Here the CDR3 reads CASSPDYYEQYV. CDR3 nucleotides: TGTGCCAGCAGCCCGGACTACTACGAGCAGTACGTC.

The chain links TRBV27 to TRBJ2-7; TRBD1 aligns across 7 bases. With V trimmed by 8 bases and J by 6 bases, 19 bases remained unmatched. The CDR3 covers 16 residues. Germline V CDR1 and CDR2: MNHEY, SMNVEV (reference sequence). The CDR3 DNA sequence: TGTGCCAGCGAGGCCCCAAAGGGGGCGCGGGTATGCGAGCAGTACGTC. The encoded protein is CASEAPKGARVCEQYV.

J is TRBJ1-4 and V is TRBV5-1, with a weak D call TRBD1 (5 bases). Germline CDR1 SGHRS, CDR2 YFSETQ. V was trimmed by 4 bases and J by 7 bases, leaving 14 bases between them. The CDR3 contains 14 residues. CDR3 amino acids: CASSMTGQGEKLFF. The CDR3 DNA follows: TGCGCCAGCAGCATGACCGGGCAGGGTGAAAAACTGTTTTTT.

This chain uses TRBV18 with TRBJ2-1, with 9 bases aligning to TRBD2. The CDR3 contains 17 residues. Germline V gene sequence: CDR1 KGHSH, CDR2 LQKENI. Trimming cost V 4 bases and J 1 base; bases outside gene matches: 8. CDR3 sequence (DNA): TGTGCCAGCTCACTCTCTCGCGGGGGGGCATCCTACAATGAGCAGTTCTTC. Its protein is CASSLSRGGASYNEQFF.

The chain uses TRBV5-1 and TRBJ2-1, with 8 bases matching TRBD1. This CDR3 has 15 residues. With 4 bases clipped from V and 4 bases from J, the junction kept 7 bases outside the gene matches. Germline-derived CDR1 and CDR2 are SGHRS and YFSETQ. As DNA, the CDR3 is TGCGCCAGCAGCGCGGACAGGGCCGAATACAATGAGCAGTTCTTC. Amino acid sequence: CASSADRAEYNEQFF.

This clone appeared once. The gene calls are TRBV6-1 and TRBJ1-5; D is unclear. CDR1 is MNHNS and CDR2 is SASEGT in the germline V gene. The CDR3 spans 16 residues. V was cut by 4 bases and J by 6 bases, with 19 bases left in between. This chain's CDR3 is CASSGLIRAPRQPQHF. In nucleotides, the CDR3 is TGTGCCAGCAGTGGGCTTATTCGGGCCCCTCGTCAGCCCCAGCATTTT.

The chain couples TRBV5-6 to TRBJ1-2; D is unclear. The CDR3 is 11 amino acids. V was shortened by 1 base and J by 8 bases, with 6 bases between the two germline ends. Germline V gene sequence: CDR1 SGHDT, CDR2 YYEEEE. The CDR3 loop is CASSLLNGYTF. DNA of the CDR3: TGTGCCAGCAGCTTGCTTAACGGCTACACCTTC.

J is TRBJ2-1 and V is TRBV12-5; D call uncertain. The CDR3 is 12 amino acids. V lost 0 bases, J lost 3 bases, and 0 bases lay in between. CDR1 LGHNT and CDR2 FRNRAP come from the germline V gene. As DNA, the CDR3 is TGTGCTAGTGGTTTGGTCTACAATGAGCAGTTCTTC. Encoded protein: CASGLVYNEQFF.